Detailed here is one T cell receptor (beta chain). Its specificity is unknown. The data originate from a study of molecular identifiers for immune sequencing clone quantification. Study outcomes and limitations: Amid 940,000 or so naive cells, spiked Jurkat TCR RNA from one cell was reportedly still detectable.

TCRdb called the PCR reads again in MiXCR, with one record for every CDR3 protein. The sample yields roughly 93,000 distinct CDR3 sequences, nearly 25% seen once. The CDR3 is 12 amino acids. V was pared by 5 bases and J by 11 bases, with 8 bases of the junction left unmatched. Germline-derived CDR1 and CDR2 are LNHNV and YYDKDF (reference sequence). The J gene is TRBJ1-1, the V gene TRBV15; 7 nucleotides agree with TRBD1. Sequencing was performed on naive CD8+ T cells from blood, with Jurkat cell RNA spiked in. Stated subset: FACS-sorted CD8+CD4-CCR7+CD45RA+ naive T cells. The sequence was collected from a human donor in good health. Some libraries in this study had Jurkat cell RNA spiked in. CDR3 residues: CATSADRVFAFF. CDR3 nucleotide sequence: TGTGCCACCAGCGCCGACAGGGTGTTTGCTTTCTTT.